Sequencing of this TCR beta chain was carried out in a study of monozygotic twins with inflammatory bowel disease. Findings and limits, study-wide: IBD patients carried less diverse TCRbeta repertoires (inverse Simpson) than healthy co-twins. Concordance status among twins (concordant versus discordant) showed no link to repertoire similarity, possibly from limited power.

As regards this clonotype: No antigen is known for it.

CDR3 length: 15 residues. Germline CDR1 reads SGHTA; CDR2 reads FQGTGA. Researchers used template switching to add UMIs featuring a 6-nucleotide sample barcode. After re-calling the 5' RACE reads, TCRdb lists one entry per CDR3 protein, DNA absent. This table holds a few hundred thousand distinct CDR3 sequences. Without any T cell sorting, total RNA was isolated from whole blood. V and J are TRBV7-3 and TRBJ2-1; TCRdb reports TRBD2, a call that lacks DNA to check it against. The sequence derives from a human donor with ulcerative colitis or Crohn's disease, or a healthy co-twin of an affected twin (not recorded which). Specimen: blood. CDR3 loop: CASSSGQRAYNEQFF.